These T cell receptor beta chains were read from a single sample in a study of T-cell memory formation after mild COVID-19. Using its own MiXCR run on the 5' RACE reads, TCRdb lists one record per CDR3 protein. The data contain under 600,000 distinct CDR3 sequences, about 22% of them seen just once; the ten biggest clones take up around 9.2%. Sequencing was performed on PBMCs or a T cell subset sorted from them (not recorded which). These receptors originate from an adult woman who had mild COVID-19 (a few samples of this study predate the infection). Cell type and time point are not known. Both conserved end residues are part of each CDR3. The D gene is left open where the match is weak. The size entry is marked missing in some rows and otherwise reads once, few, many or a size class.

abundance,v_gene,d_gene,j_gene,CDR3nt,CDR3aa
many,TRBV25-1,NA,TRBJ1-5,TGTGCCAGCAGCTCGACAGATAGCAATCAGCCCCAGCATTTT,CASSSTDSNQPQHF
NA,TRBV24-1,NA,TRBJ2-3,TGTGCCACCAGTGGAACAGGGTGGGGACGAGACACAGATACGCAGTATTTT,CATSGTGWGRDTDTQYF
NA,TRBV5-1,NA,TRBJ1-4,TGCGCCAGCAGTGAAGCTTATAATGAAAAACTGTTTTTT,CASSEAYNEKLFF
few,TRBV6-5,NA,TRBJ2-3,TGTGCCAGCAGTTACGCGAGCTCGGCCCCAGATACGCAGTATTTT,CASSYASSAPDTQYF
NA,TRBV15,NA,TRBJ2-3,TGTGCCACCAGCAGAGGGCAGGGAGTTCTTTCAGATACGCAGTATTTT,CATSRGQGVLSDTQYF
NA,TRBV11-2,TRBD1,TRBJ2-7,TGTGCCAGCAGCTTATCGGACAGGGGCACCTACGAGCAGTACTTC,CASSLSDRGTYEQYF
NA,TRBV3-1,NA,TRBJ1-1,TGTGCCAGCAGCCAGGCTGTCGGGGGGACTGAAGCTTTCTTT,CASSQAVGGTEAFF
NA,TRBV7-6,NA,TRBJ2-5,TGTGCCAGCAGCCAAGTGGGGGGCCGGGAGACCCAGTACTTC,CASSQVGGRETQYF
NA,TRBV2,TRBD2,TRBJ2-7,TGTGCCAGCAGTAAAATCGGGACTAGCGGGAGGTACGAGCAGTACTTC,CASSKIGTSGRYEQYF
many,TRBV3-1,NA,TRBJ2-7,TGTGCCAGCAGCAGGACTACCTACGAGCAGTACTTC,CASSRTTYEQYF
NA,TRBV10-3,TRBD2,TRBJ2-1,TGTGCCATCAGTGACCCCACTAGCGGGAGTAACAATGAGCAGTTCTTC,CAISDPTSGSNNEQFF
few,TRBV7-2,NA,TRBJ1-2,TGTGCCAGCAGCCCAAGAGGGGGGCGAGCTAACTATGGCTACACCTTC,CASSPRGGRANYGYTF
few,TRBV7-9,NA,TRBJ1-4,TGTGCCAGCAGCCCAGGGGACGGCATTAATGAAAAACTGTTTTTT,CASSPGDGINEKLFF
many,TRBV12-3/TRBV12-4,NA,TRBJ2-7,TGTGCCAGCAGTCTAGGACGGACCTACGAGCAGTACTTC,CASSLGRTYEQYF
NA,TRBV6-4,TRBD2,TRBJ2-7,TGTGCCAGCCCGGGACTAGCGGTAGCCTACGAGCAGTACTTC,CASPGLAVAYEQYF
NA,TRBV11-3,NA,TRBJ2-5,TGTGCCAGCAGCTTAGTAACGGCAGGCGAAAGGACCCAGTACTTC,CASSLVTAGERTQYF
few,TRBV7-3,TRBD2,TRBJ2-1,TGTGCCAGCAGCTTAATGGGGCTAGCGGGAGCAGGGGAGCAGTTCTTC,CASSLMGLAGAGEQFF
NA,TRBV18,NA,TRBJ1-1,TGTGCCAGCTCGGGTCTTCAGAACACTGAAGCTTTCTTT,CASSGLQNTEAFF
few,TRBV20-1,TRBD1,TRBJ2-3,TGCAGTGCCACACCCCGGGACAGGGGGATCTGGGGCGCAGATACGCAGTATTTT,CSATPRDRGIWGADTQYF
few,TRBV20-1,NA,TRBJ2-1,TGCAGTGCTCTTAGGATGGGCGGCAATGAGCAGTTCTTC,CSALRMGGNEQFF
many,TRBV5-5,NA,TRBJ2-3,TGTGCCAGCAGCTCCTGGGGGGCGAGCACAGATACGCAGTATTTT,CASSSWGASTDTQYF
NA,TRBV3-1,NA,TRBJ1-2,TGTGCCAGCAGCCAAGGTCCCAGTATTGGCTACACCTTC,CASSQGPSIGYTF
few,TRBV5-5,NA,TRBJ2-2,TGTGCCAGCAGCTTGGGGTCGACAATGAGGACCTGGGAGCTGTTTTTT,CASSLGSTMRTWELFF
NA,TRBV2,NA,TRBJ2-2,TGTGCCAGCAGCGGACAGTACACCGGGGAGCTGTTTTTT,CASSGQYTGELFF
few,TRBV4-1,TRBD2,TRBJ2-3,TGCGCCAGCAGCCAGAGCCCCTTTGCGGGGGGGCGGACAGATACGCAGTATTTT,CASSQSPFAGGRTDTQYF
few,TRBV4-1,TRBD2,TRBJ2-7,TGCGCCAGCAGCCCCCCCCCAGGGACTAGCGGGGCTCCCTACGAGCAGTACTTC,CASSPPPGTSGAPYEQYF
NA,TRBV7-8,NA,TRBJ1-1,TGTGCCAGCAGCTTAGGCATGAACACTGAAGCTTTATTT,CASSLGMNTEALF
NA,TRBV7-9,NA,TRBJ2-1,TGTGCCAGCAGCCCTCAGAATGAGCAGTTCTTC,CASSPQNEQFF
many,TRBV9,TRBD2,TRBJ2-5,TGTGCCAGCAGCGTAATCCGCCTAGCGGGAAAGTTGGAGACCCAGTACTTC,CASSVIRLAGKLETQYF
few,TRBV9,NA,TRBJ1-4,TGTGCCAGCAGCGTAGAAGGGGGGGATGCAACTAATGAAAAACTGTTTTTT,CASSVEGGDATNEKLFF
NA,TRBV7-2,NA,TRBJ1-2,TGTGCCAGCAGCCAAGACAGTTACTATGGCTACACCTTC,CASSQDSYYGYTF
many,TRBV7-2,NA,TRBJ2-3,TGTGCCAGCGCGGACAGCACAGATACGCAGTATTTT,CASADSTDTQYF
few,TRBV7-2,NA,TRBJ2-2,TGTGCCAGCAGCTTAGTTGGGGGTACGGTCGGGGAGCTGTTTTTT,CASSLVGGTVGELFF
few,TRBV12-3/TRBV12-4,NA,TRBJ1-2,TGTGCCAGCAGTTTTTCGTTGGGGCAGGGTAACTATGGCTACACCTTC,CASSFSLGQGNYGYTF
NA,TRBV20-1,TRBD2,TRBJ2-3,TGCAGTGCTACCCATTTTCGGGACATCGCGGGAGGGCCAGATACGCAGTATTTT,CSATHFRDIAGGPDTQYF
NA,TRBV29-1,NA,TRBJ1-5,TGCAGCGTTGGAAAAGGGGATCAGCCCCAGCATTTT,CSVGKGDQPQHF
few,TRBV18,NA,TRBJ2-5,TGTGCCAGCTCACCGTTGGGGCCCAGGCGAAACCAAGAGACCCAGTACTTC,CASSPLGPRRNQETQYF
few,TRBV4-1,TRBD2,TRBJ2-1,TGCGCCAGCAGCCAAGAGCGGGGGACTCTCGTGCAGTTCTTC,CASSQERGTLVQFF
few,TRBV20-1,NA,TRBJ2-6,TGCAGTGCTAGAACGGTCTCTGGGGCCAACGTCCTGACTTTC,CSARTVSGANVLTF
few,TRBV5-1,TRBD1,TRBJ2-7,TGCGCCAGCAGCTTCGGACAGGGGGTTCGCGAGCAGTACTTC,CASSFGQGVREQYF
few,TRBV12-3/TRBV12-4,NA,TRBJ2-1,TGTGCCAGCAGCCATTCCTACAATGAGCAGTTCTTC,CASSHSYNEQFF
NA,TRBV5-6,NA,TRBJ1-1,TGTGCCAGCAGCCCCAATACGTTTCGGACTGAAGCTTTCTTT,CASSPNTFRTEAFF
NA,TRBV15,NA,TRBJ2-7,TGTGCCACCAGCAGAGCCCCCGGGGGTAGGGCCTACGAGCAGTACTTC,CATSRAPGGRAYEQYF
few,TRBV5-4,NA,TRBJ2-5,TGTGCCAGCAGCCTCCCCCTAGGGGCCCAGTACTTC,CASSLPLGAQYF
NA,TRBV7-2,NA,TRBJ1-2,TGTGCCAGCAGCCCGCAGTTGGTGGGGTCCGGGGGCTACACCTTC,CASSPQLVGSGGYTF
few,TRBV20-1,NA,TRBJ2-5,TGCAGTGCTAGCCAGACAGGCCTCCAAGAGACCCAGTACTTC,CSASQTGLQETQYF
NA,TRBV28,TRBD1,TRBJ2-4,TGTGCCAGCAGAAACTCCGGGGCGGGACAGGGTTACATTCAGTACTTC,CASRNSGAGQGYIQYF
few,TRBV7-2,TRBD1,TRBJ2-7,TGTGCCAGCAGCGAGGGGACAGGGAGATACGAGCAGTACTTC,CASSEGTGRYEQYF
NA,TRBV20-1,NA,TRBJ1-6,TGCAGTGCTAGAGACAGGGGTCATCATTCACCCCTCCACTTT,CSARDRGHHSPLHF
many,TRBV23-1,TRBD2,TRBJ2-4,TGCGCCGGGGGACTAGCGGGGCTAATCAAAAACATTCAGTACTTC,CAGGLAGLIKNIQYF
NA,TRBV24-1,NA,TRBJ2-3,TGTGCCACCAGTGAAGTAGGGAGCAAGGATACGCAGTATTTT,CATSEVGSKDTQYF
few,TRBV15,NA,TRBJ1-2,TGTGCCACCAGCAGAGATCTTGCTGGGAACTATGGCTACACCTTC,CATSRDLAGNYGYTF
NA,TRBV21-1,NA,TRBJ2-7,TGTGCCAGCAGCAAAGGTCGTCGAGGGACTAGCGTCTCCTACGAGCAGTACTTC,CASSKGRRGTSVSYEQYF
few,TRBV2,TRBD2,TRBJ2-1,TGTGCCAGCACAGCGGGGGGAGAGCAGTTCTTC,CASTAGGEQFF
few,TRBV13,NA,TRBJ2-3,TGTGCCAGCAGCACTCTCGAAACTCCACAGTATTTT,CASSTLETPQYF
NA,TRBV29-1,TRBD1,TRBJ2-1,TGCAGCGTGAAACAGGGGGCATCCAACAATGAGCAGTTCTTC,CSVKQGASNNEQFF
few,TRBV6-2/TRBV6-3,TRBD1,TRBJ2-2,TGTGCCAGCAGTTATGCGAAGGCCGTCGGGACAGGCCTCGGGGAGCTGTTTTTT,CASSYAKAVGTGLGELFF
few,TRBV12-3/TRBV12-4,NA,TRBJ1-2,TGTGCCAGCAGTTTAGCGGCGGCGGATTTCTATGGCTACACCTTC,CASSLAAADFYGYTF
NA,TRBV12-3/TRBV12-4,TRBD1,TRBJ2-5,TGTGCCAGCAGTTTAGGGACAGGGCCTGAGACCCAGTACTTC,CASSLGTGPETQYF
few,TRBV6-2/TRBV6-3,NA,TRBJ2-3,TGTGCCAGCAGACTGGGTCTCAGCACAGATACGCAGTATTTT,CASRLGLSTDTQYF